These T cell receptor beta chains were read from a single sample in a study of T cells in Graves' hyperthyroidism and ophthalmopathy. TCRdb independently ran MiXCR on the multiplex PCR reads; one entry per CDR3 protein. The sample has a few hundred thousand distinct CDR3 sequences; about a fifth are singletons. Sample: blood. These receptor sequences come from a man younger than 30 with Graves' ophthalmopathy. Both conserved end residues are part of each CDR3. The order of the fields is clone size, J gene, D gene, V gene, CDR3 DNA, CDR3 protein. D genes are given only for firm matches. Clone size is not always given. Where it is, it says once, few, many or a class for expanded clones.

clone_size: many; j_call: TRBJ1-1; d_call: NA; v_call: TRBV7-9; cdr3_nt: TGTGCCAGCAGCTTAGCGCAGGGTGTGAACACTGAAGCTTTCTTT; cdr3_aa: CASSLAQGVNTEAFF
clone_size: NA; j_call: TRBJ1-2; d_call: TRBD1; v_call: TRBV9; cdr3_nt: TGTGCCAGCAGCGGAACACCGGGACAGGGGAACTATGGCTACACCTTC; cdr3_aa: CASSGTPGQGNYGYTF
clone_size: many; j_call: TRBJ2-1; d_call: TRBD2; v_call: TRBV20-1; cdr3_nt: TGCAGTGCTGCACTAGCGGGGGGGCTTTATGAGCAGTTCTTC; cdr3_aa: CSAALAGGLYEQFF
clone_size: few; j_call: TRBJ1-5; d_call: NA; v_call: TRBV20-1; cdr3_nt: TGCAGTGCTAGAGATCGGAAGGGGAATCAGCCCCAGCATTTT; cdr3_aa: CSARDRKGNQPQHF
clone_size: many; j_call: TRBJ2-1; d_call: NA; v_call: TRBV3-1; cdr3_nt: TGTGCCAGCAGCCAAAACCCTCTGCCCGGACAGATTTTCAATGAGCAGTTCTTC; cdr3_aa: CASSQNPLPGQIFNEQFF
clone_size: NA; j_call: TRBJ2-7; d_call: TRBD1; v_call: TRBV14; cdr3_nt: TGTGCCAGCAGCCAAGGGGACAGTTACTACGAGCAGTACTTC; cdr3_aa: CASSQGDSYYEQYF
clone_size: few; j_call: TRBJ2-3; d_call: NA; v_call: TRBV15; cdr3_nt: TGTGCCACGAATCGCGGGGACACAGATACGCAGTATTTT; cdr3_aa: CATNRGDTDTQYF
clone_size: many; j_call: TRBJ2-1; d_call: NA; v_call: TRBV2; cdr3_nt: TGTGCCAGCAGTGAACCCGGCGAGAGCTCCTACAATGAGCAGTTCTTC; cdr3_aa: CASSEPGESSYNEQFF
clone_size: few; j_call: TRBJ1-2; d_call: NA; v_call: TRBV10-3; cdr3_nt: TGTGCCATCAGTGAGGGTGTTTCTAACTATGGCTACACCTTC; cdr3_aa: CAISEGVSNYGYTF
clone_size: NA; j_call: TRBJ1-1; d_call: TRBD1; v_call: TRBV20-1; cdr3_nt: TGCAGTGCGCCGGCAGGGGGGAGCACTGAAGCTTTCTTT; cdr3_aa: CSAPAGGSTEAFF
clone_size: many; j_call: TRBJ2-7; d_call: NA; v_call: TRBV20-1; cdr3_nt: TGCAGTGCTGGACCGGCCCAAGACTACGAGCAGTACTTC; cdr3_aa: CSAGPAQDYEQYF